These 25 T cell receptor beta chains were all obtained from the same sample, sequenced in a study of blood T cell repertoires in COVID-19. Measured with immunoSEQ multiplex PCR; TCRdb has only the in-frame clones, and not every one. The sample has 130,000 or so clones; almost 85% are singletons. The specimen was peripheral blood. These receptors were obtained from a man aged 55 to 70 with acute or convalescent COVID-19.

The CDR3 DNA is TGCGCCAGCAGCGATTCACAGGGGGCGAATGAAAAACTGTTTTTT. Protein: CASSDSQGANEKLFF. This chain connects TRBV5-1 to TRBJ1-4; 9 bases are shared with TRBD1. V lost 4 bases to trimming and J lost 5 bases; unmatched junction nucleotides: 6. Germline values: CDR1 SGHRS, CDR2 YFSETQ. This CDR3 region has 15 residues.

The chain is built from TRBV15 and TRBJ2-5; 7 positions match TRBD1. Losses at the gene ends were 2 bases for V and 2 bases for J; bases not matched to a gene: 8. The CDR3 length is 16 residues. Germline V gives CDR1 LNHNV, CDR2 YYDKDF (reference sequence). The CDR3, as DNA: TGTGCCACCAGCAGACTCAACCGACAGGGACAAGAGACCCAGTACTTC. This gives the protein CATSRLNRQGQETQYF. Full variable domain (outside the CDR3, taken from reference TRBV15 and TRBJ2-5): DAMVIQNPRYQVTQFGKPVTLSCSQTLNHNVMYWYQQKSSQAPKLLFHYYDKDFNNEADTPDNFQSRRPNTSFCFLDIRSPGLGDTAMYLCATSRLNRQGQETQYFGPGTRLLVL.

For the CDR3, the DNA is TGTGCCAGCAGCCAAGATACGGGACTAGCGGGAGATGGCGAGCAGTACTTC. Protein: CASSQDTGLAGDGEQYF. The V call is TRBV14, the J call TRBJ2-7; TRBD2 agrees at 14 bases. The CDR3 extends over 17 amino acids. Germline CDR1 is SGHDN and CDR2 is FVKESK. After removal of 0 bases from V and 6 bases from J, the junction contained 7 bases not matched to a gene. Full variable domain (rest looked up from reference TRBV14 and TRBJ2-7): EAGVTQFPSHSVIEKGQTVTLRCDPISGHDNLYWYRRVMGKEIKFLLHFVKESKQDESGMPNNRFLAERTGGTYSTLKVQPAELEDSGVYFCASSQDTGLAGDGEQYFGPGTRLTVT.

This CDR3 is CASSDPASSYEQYF. The CDR3, as DNA: TGCGCCAGCAGTGATCCAGCGAGCTCCTACGAGCAGTACTTC. The chain combines TRBV10-2 with TRBJ2-7; D uncertain. Trimming cost V 3 bases and J 0 bases, with 9 bases left between them. In germline, CDR1 is WSHSY, CDR2 SAAADI. The CDR3 extends over 14 amino acids.

This sequence joins TRBV5-1 and TRBJ2-7; 7 bases agree with TRBD1. Germline loops: CDR1 SGHRS, CDR2 YFSETQ. The CDR3 runs to 14 residues. J lost 0 bases, V lost 2 bases, and 2 bases had no gene match. The CDR3: CASSFNRGSYEQYF. The CDR3 DNA follows: TGCGCCAGCAGCTTTAACAGGGGCTCCTACGAGCAGTACTTC.

This chain connects TRBV3-1 (or the pseudogene TRBV3-2) to TRBJ2-3, with 11 bases that match TRBD2. The junction had 7 bases not matched to a gene; V was cut back by 0 bases and J by 2 bases. Looked up from germline, CDR1 is LGHDT and CDR2 is YNNKEL (reference sequence). The CDR3 extends over 18 amino acids. The CDR3 protein is CASSQDLVAGGYTDTQYF. CDR3 sequence (DNA): TGTGCCAGCAGCCAAGATCTGGTAGCGGGGGGGTACACAGATACGCAGTATTTT.

The chain is built from TRBV29-1 and TRBJ2-3; 9 nucleotides match TRBD2. Germline CDR1 SQVTM, CDR2 ANQGSEA. V dropped 0 bases and J dropped 5; count of bases not matched to a gene: 9. This CDR3 has 16 amino acids. The CDR3 spells CSVEDRVAGAVDTQYF. In DNA form, the CDR3 reads TGCAGCGTTGAAGATAGAGTAGCGGGAGCGGTAGATACGCAGTATTTT.

The V call is TRBV6-1, the J call TRBJ2-2; 11 bases fit TRBD2. There are 16 residues in the CDR3. V lost 4 bases and J lost 2; bases outside the gene matches: 3. The germline V gene has CDR1 MNHNS and CDR2 SASEGT. The CDR3 protein is CASSVRLAGNTGELFF. The CDR3 coding sequence is TGTGCCAGCAGTGTTAGACTAGCGGGAAACACCGGGGAGCTGTTTTTT.

This clone was observed a handful of times. The chain links TRBV10-1 to TRBJ2-7; the match to TRBD2 covers 11 bases. This CDR3 has 14 amino acids. With 6 bases clipped from V and 0 bases from J, the junction kept 1 base outside the gene matches. Germline CDR1 WNHNN, CDR2 SYGVQD (reference sequence). For the CDR3, the DNA is TGCGCCAGCAGCGGGACTAGCGGCTCCTACGAGCAGTACTTC. Protein product: CASSGTSGSYEQYF.

This clone was picked up one time. This sequence joins TRBV18 and TRBJ2-7, with 11 bases fitting TRBD2. J lost 0 bases, V lost 4 bases, and 5 bases had no gene match. Per the germline V gene, CDR1 is KGHSH and CDR2 is LQKENI. This CDR3 has 16 amino acids. CDR3 DNA sequence: TGTGCCAGCTCACATACCGGGACTAGCGGCTCCTACGAGCAGTACTTC. Translating it yields CASSHTGTSGSYEQYF.

This CDR3 reads CASGPPGIYEQYF. DNA for the CDR3: TGTGCCAGCGGACCCCCGGGAATCTACGAGCAGTACTTC. V gene TRBV6-6 combines with J gene TRBJ2-7; the D gene is possibly TRBD2 (5 bases). Germline lookup yields CDR1 MNHNY and CDR2 SVGAGI (reference sequence). CDR3 length: 13 amino acids. Trimming shortened V by 8 bases and J by 3 bases, and 14 bases separated the two germline ends.

The chain employs TRBV3-1 (or the pseudogene TRBV3-2) and TRBJ2-2; 7 bases agree with TRBD2. The CDR3 length is 16 residues. V lost 1 base, J lost 3 bases, and 5 bases stayed unmatched. CDR1 is LGHDT, CDR2 YNNKEL, per germline (reference sequence). CDR3 coding DNA: TGTGCCAGCAGCCAAGTCGCGGGAGCTTACACCGGGGAGCTGTTTTTT. Its translation: CASSQVAGAYTGELFF.

The chain recombines TRBV5-1 with TRBJ2-7, with D possibly matching TRBD2 (5 bases). CDR1 and CDR2 from the germline V gene are SGHRS and YFSETQ. The CDR3 consists of 16 residues. The germline V and J ends were trimmed by 0 bases and 6 bases, with 19 bases remaining between them. CDR3 DNA sequence: TGCGCCAGCAGCTTGGAAATTGACGGGGTCCGAGGCGAGCAGTACTTC. Its translation is CASSLEIDGVRGEQYF.

This chain connects TRBV29-1 to TRBJ2-6; 9 bases agree with TRBD1. CDR3 length: 13 residues. Germline CDR1 reads SQVTM; CDR2 reads ANQGSEA. The J segment lost 7 bases and the V segment lost 4 bases, leaving 2 bases of the junction unmatched. CDR3 sequence reads: CSVAGQGANVLTF. The CDR3 DNA follows: TGCAGCGTTGCGGGACAGGGAGCCAACGTCCTGACTTTC.

This chain's CDR3 is CASSSRDREGFEQYF. In DNA, the CDR3 is TGTGCCAGCAGCTCCCGGGACAGGGAAGGGTTCGAGCAGTACTTC. This chain uses TRBV7-9 with TRBJ2-7; 9 nucleotides align to TRBD1. Germline values: CDR1 SEHNR, CDR2 FQNEAQ (reference sequence). The V segment lost 4 bases and the J segment 6 bases; nucleotides outside the gene matches: 10. CDR3 length: 15 residues.

The rearrangement joins TRBV7-9 to TRBJ1-1; D ambiguous. V was trimmed by 4 bases and J by 7 bases, leaving 13 bases between them. CDR1 and CDR2 from the germline V gene are SEHNR and FQNEAQ (reference sequence). CDR3 length: 13 amino acids. The CDR3 region is CASSSTRGGEAFF. DNA for the CDR3: TGTGCCAGCAGCTCAACGCGGGGAGGTGAAGCTTTCTTT. The whole variable domain, remainder taken from reference TRBV7-9 and TRBJ1-1, is DTGVSQNPRHKITKRGQNVTFRCDPISEHNRLYWYRQTLGQGPEFLTYFQNEAQLEKSRLLSDRFSAERPKGSFSTLEIQRTEQGDSAMYLCASSSTRGGEAFFGQGTRLTVV.

The gene calls are TRBV28 and TRBJ2-7, with 11 bases that match TRBD2. V shed 6 bases, J shed 3 bases, and the junction held 7 bases outside the gene matches. The CDR3 totals 15 residues. CDR1 is MDHEN and CDR2 is SYDVKM in the germline V gene. CDR3 sequence: CASRNRLAGSYEQYF. DNA for the CDR3: TGTGCCAGCAGGAATAGACTAGCGGGAAGCTACGAGCAGTACTTC.

This chain joins TRBV4-1 and TRBJ1-4; possibly TRBD1 for D (6 bases). The CDR3 is 15 amino acids. The V end was cut by 4 bases, the J end by 2 bases, with 11 bases between. Per germline, CDR1 MGHRA and CDR2 YSYEKL. The CDR3, as DNA: TGCGCCAGCAGCCCCTACAGGGTGACTAATGAAAAACTGTTTTTT. Protein product: CASSPYRVTNEKLFF.

The chain recombines TRBV4-2 with TRBJ2-7, with 11 bases aligning to TRBD2. Germline V lookup: CDR1 LGHNA, CDR2 YNFKEQ. CDR3 length: 15 residues. Unmatched junction bases numbered 8, after V lost 6 bases and J lost 4 bases. CDR3 nucleotides: TGTGCCAGCAGTCGTAGCGGGGGGGCCGGGTACGAGCAGTACTTC. This encodes CASSRSGGAGYEQYF.

In its sample, this clone was seen a few times. The chain recombines TRBV7-2 with TRBJ1-2, with no clear D. This CDR3 has 15 amino acids. CDR1 is SGHTA and CDR2 is FQGNSA in the germline V gene. V was cut by 1 base and J by 4 bases, with 13 bases left in between. The chain's CDR3 is CASSLERGGSYGYTF. The CDR3 nucleotides are TGTGCCAGCAGCTTAGAGAGAGGAGGGAGCTATGGCTACACCTTC. Looking up the rest from reference TRBV7-2 and TRBJ1-2 gives the full variable domain: GAGVSQSPSNKVTEKGKDVELRCDPISGHTALYWYRQSLGQGLEFLIYFQGNSAPDKSGLPSDRFSAERTGGSVSTLTIQRTQQEDSAVYLCASSLERGGSYGYTFGSGTRLTVV.

This clone was counted between two and nine times. The identical CDR3 is also encoded by other nucleotide sequences in the sample. The V gene is TRBV5-1, the J gene TRBJ2-1; TRBD2 aligns across 9 bases. Germline V gives CDR1 SGHRS, CDR2 YFSETQ. J was trimmed by 4 bases and V by 0 bases; bases with no gene match: 5. The CDR3 covers 16 residues. CDR3 coding DNA: TGCGCCAGCAGCTTGGGTGGCGGGGGGGCTTACAATGAGCAGTTCTTC. Its protein is CASSLGGGGAYNEQFF.

J is TRBJ2-3 and V is TRBV4-1; 11 bases fit TRBD2. Germline V CDR1 and CDR2: MGHRA, YSYEKL. The CDR3 sequence is 16 residues long. V dropped 0 bases and J dropped 4; count of bases not matched to a gene: 3. DNA for the CDR3: TGCGCCAGCAGCCAAGAACAACTAGCGGGGGCAGATACGCAGTATTTT. Its protein is CASSQEQLAGADTQYF.

This clone appeared a single time. The V gene is TRBV10-3, the J gene TRBJ2-5, with TRBD2 matching 10 bases. Per the germline V gene, CDR1 is ENHRY and CDR2 is SYGVKD. This CDR3 has 15 residues. J was trimmed by 5 bases and V by 8 bases; bases with no gene match: 11. CDR3 residues: CAIAPSGSVVETQYF. The CDR3 nucleotides read TGTGCCATCGCCCCTAGCGGGAGCGTGGTGGAGACCCAGTACTTC.

This chain connects TRBV5-4 to TRBJ2-5; tentative D call: TRBD1 (5 bases). The length of the CDR3 is 14 residues. Germline CDR1 is SGHNT and CDR2 is YYREEE (reference sequence). The germline V and J ends were trimmed by 3 bases and 1 base, with 10 bases remaining between them. DNA of the CDR3: TGTGCCAGCAGCTCCCCAGGGTTCCAAGAGACCCAGTACTTC. Encoded protein: CASSSPGFQETQYF.

This chain uses TRBV6-6 with TRBJ2-7; 8 bases match TRBD1. The CDR3 has 13 residues. J was trimmed by 6 bases and V by 8 bases; bases with no gene match: 9. Germline CDR1 MNHNY, CDR2 SVGAGI (reference sequence). CDR3 coding DNA: TGTGCCAGCTCCACCACGGACAGGGCCGAGCAGTACTTC. This encodes CASSTTDRAEQYF.